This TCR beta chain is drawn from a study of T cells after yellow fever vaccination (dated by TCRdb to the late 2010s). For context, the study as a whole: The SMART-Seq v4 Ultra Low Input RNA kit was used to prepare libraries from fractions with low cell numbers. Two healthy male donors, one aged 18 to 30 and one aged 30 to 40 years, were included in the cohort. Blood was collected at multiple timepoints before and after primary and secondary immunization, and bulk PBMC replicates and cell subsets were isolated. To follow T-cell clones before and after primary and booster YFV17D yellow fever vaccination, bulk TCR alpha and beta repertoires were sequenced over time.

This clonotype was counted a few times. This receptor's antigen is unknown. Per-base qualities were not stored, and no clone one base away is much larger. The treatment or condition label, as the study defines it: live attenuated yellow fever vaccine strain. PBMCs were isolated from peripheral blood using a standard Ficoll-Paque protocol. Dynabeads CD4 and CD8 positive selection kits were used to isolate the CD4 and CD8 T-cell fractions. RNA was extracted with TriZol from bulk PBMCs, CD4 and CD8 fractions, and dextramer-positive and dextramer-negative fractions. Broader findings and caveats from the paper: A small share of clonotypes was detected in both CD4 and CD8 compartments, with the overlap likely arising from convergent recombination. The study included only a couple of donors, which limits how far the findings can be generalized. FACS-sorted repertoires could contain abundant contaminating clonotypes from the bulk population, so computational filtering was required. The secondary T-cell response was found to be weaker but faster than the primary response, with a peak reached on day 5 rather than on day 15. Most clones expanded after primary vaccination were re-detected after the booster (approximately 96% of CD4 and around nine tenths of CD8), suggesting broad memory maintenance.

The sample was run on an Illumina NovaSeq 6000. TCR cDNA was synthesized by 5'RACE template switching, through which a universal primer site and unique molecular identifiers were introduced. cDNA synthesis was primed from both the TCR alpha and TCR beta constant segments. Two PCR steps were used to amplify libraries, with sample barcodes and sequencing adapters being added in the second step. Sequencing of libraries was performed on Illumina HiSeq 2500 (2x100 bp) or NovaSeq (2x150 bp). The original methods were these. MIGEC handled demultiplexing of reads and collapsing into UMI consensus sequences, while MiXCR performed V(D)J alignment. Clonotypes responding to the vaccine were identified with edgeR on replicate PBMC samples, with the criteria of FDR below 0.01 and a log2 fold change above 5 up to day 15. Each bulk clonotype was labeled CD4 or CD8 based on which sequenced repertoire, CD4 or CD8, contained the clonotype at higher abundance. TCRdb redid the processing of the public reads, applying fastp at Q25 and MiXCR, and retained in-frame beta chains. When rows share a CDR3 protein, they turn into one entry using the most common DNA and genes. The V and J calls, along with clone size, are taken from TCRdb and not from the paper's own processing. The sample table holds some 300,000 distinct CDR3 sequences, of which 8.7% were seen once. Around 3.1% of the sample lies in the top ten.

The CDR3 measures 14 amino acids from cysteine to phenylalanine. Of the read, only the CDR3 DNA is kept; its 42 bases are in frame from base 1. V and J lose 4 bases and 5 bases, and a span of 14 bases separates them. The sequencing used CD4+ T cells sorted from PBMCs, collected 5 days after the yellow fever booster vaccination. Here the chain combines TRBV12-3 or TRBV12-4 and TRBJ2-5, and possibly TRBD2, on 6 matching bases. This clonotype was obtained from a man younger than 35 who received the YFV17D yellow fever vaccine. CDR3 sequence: CASSSRDGWETQYF. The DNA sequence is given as TGTGCCAGCAGTTCGCGGGATGGGTGGGAGACCCAGTACTTC.